A single sample gave rise to the 24 T cell receptor beta chains below, sequenced in a study of T cells after posttransplantation cyclophosphamide. Profiled with immunoSEQ multiplex PCR; TCRdb holds only in-frame clones, not every one. The sample carries tens of thousands of clones, 85% to 95% recorded once. The material sequenced was PBMCs. These receptors were obtained from a woman aged 45-60 years in good health and a related stem cell transplant donor.

The sample holds one count of this clone. The rearrangement joins TRBV30 to TRBJ2-1, with 9 bases lining up with TRBD2. The CDR3 runs to 13 residues. The trim removed 5 bases at V and 7 bases at J, leaving 6 bases unmatched. Per the germline V gene, CDR1 is GTSNPN and CDR2 is SVGIG (reference sequence). The CDR3 reads CAWFSGSGNEQFF. CDR3 sequence (DNA): TGTGCCTGGTTTAGCGGGAGCGGGAATGAGCAGTTCTTC.

The CDR3 DNA reads as TGTTCAGACCAGAAGGGGCTGAACACTGAAGCTTTCTTT. This codes for CSDQKGLNTEAFF. The chain has TRBV5-4 and TRBJ1-1, with D perhaps matching TRBD1 (5 bases). In germline, CDR1 is SGHNT, CDR2 YYREEE (reference sequence). The length of the CDR3 is 13 residues.

This chain connects TRBV19 to TRBJ1-2; perhaps TRBD1 as D (6 bases). The germline CDR1 and CDR2 sequences are LNHDA and SQIVND (reference sequence). The V gene lost 1 base and the J gene lost 8 bases, with 17 bases spanning the gap. The CDR3 sequence is 15 residues long. The CDR3 DNA follows: TGTGCCAGTAGTATAGGAGCAGGGGATCGATACGGCTACACCTTC. This gives the protein CASSIGAGDRYGYTF.

The chain carries TRBV18 and TRBJ1-1; no reliable D call. The V end lost 4 bases, the J end lost 1 base, and 4 bases lay between the germline ends. The CDR3 has 12 residues. Germline CDR1 reads KGHSH; CDR2 reads LQKENI. The CDR3 nucleotides read TGTGCCAGCTCACGGGCGAACACTGAAGCTTTCTTT. Translating it yields CASSRANTEAFF.

The chain has TRBV6-5 and TRBJ1-5; 7 nucleotides align to TRBD1. The CDR3 has 15 amino acids. V was clipped by 7 bases and J by 2 bases; unmatched bases: 8. The germline gives CDR1 MNHEY, CDR2 SVGAGI. The DNA of the CDR3 is TGTGCCAGCACCCAATCCAGGGGGGGCAATCAGCCCCAGCATTTT. Translating gives CASTQSRGGNQPQHF.

The CDR3 sequence is CASSFFGRARTDTQYF. The CDR3 DNA sequence: TGTGCCAGCAGTTTTTTCGGCAGGGCCCGCACAGATACGCAGTATTTT. This chain connects TRBV27 to TRBJ2-3; TRBD1 might be the D (5 bases). Germline-derived CDR1 and CDR2 are MNHEY and SMNVEV (reference sequence). V dropped 3 bases and J dropped 1 base, with 14 bases sitting between them. The CDR3 sequence is 16 residues long.

This clone has only a few counts. The CDR3 coding sequence is TGTGCCAGCAGCTTAGTACAGCGGGAAGCTTTCTTT. Translation: CASSLVQREAFF. This sequence joins TRBV7-9 and TRBJ1-1; D unresolved. The CDR3 has 12 amino acids. V lost 1 base to trimming and J lost 8 bases, with 8 bases between them. Per the germline V gene, CDR1 is SEHNR and CDR2 is FQNEAQ (reference sequence).

The V and J genes are TRBV19 and TRBJ2-1; 7 bases fit TRBD2. V shed 3 bases, J shed 4 bases, and the junction held 6 bases outside the gene matches. The germline V gene has CDR1 LNHDA and CDR2 SQIVND (reference sequence). This CDR3 is built from 15 residues. CDR3 in amino acids: CASSMWGGAYNEQFF. In DNA form, the CDR3 reads TGTGCCAGTAGTATGTGGGGGGGAGCATACAATGAGCAGTTCTTC.

The table lists this clone with a few counts. The chain joins TRBV5-4 to TRBJ1-1, with no clear D. The V end lost 1 base, the J end lost 1 base, and 5 bases lay between the germline ends. Per germline, CDR1 SGHNT and CDR2 YYREEE (reference sequence). CDR3 length: 13 residues. CDR3 nucleotides: TGTGCCAGCAGCTTGTTCGGGAACACTGAAGCTTTCTTT. Protein product: CASSLFGNTEAFF.

The rearrangement links TRBV5-1 to TRBJ2-5; 11 bases are a match to TRBD2. CDR1 is SGHRS, CDR2 YFSETQ, per germline. This CDR3 has 17 residues. The J segment lost 5 bases and the V segment lost 7 bases, leaving 16 bases of the junction unmatched. CDR3 DNA: TGCGCCAGCCGTCGCGAGACTAGCGGGGTACTTCGGGAGACCCAGTACTTC. Translating it yields CASRRETSGVLRETQYF.

The chain links TRBV5-1 to TRBJ2-3, with 8 bases lining up with TRBD2. Losses at the gene ends were 1 base for V and 1 base for J; bases not matched to a gene: 5. Germline V gene data show CDR1 as SGHRS and CDR2 as YFSETQ. The CDR3 loop spans 16 amino acids. CDR3 loop: CASSLSLRGGTDTQYF. The CDR3 DNA reads TGCGCCAGCAGCTTGTCGTTGCGGGGGGGCACAGATACGCAGTATTTT.

This clone was counted once. The V call is TRBV29-1, the J call TRBJ2-7; 8 bases align to TRBD1. This CDR3 spans 13 amino acids. The germline CDR1 and CDR2 sequences are SQVTM and ANQGSEA. Trimming cost V 6 bases and J 0 bases; bases outside gene matches: 4. The CDR3 loop is CSVRTGNSYEQYF. The CDR3 coding sequence is TGCAGCGTCAGGACAGGGAACTCCTACGAGCAGTACTTC.

The chain employs TRBV7-9 and TRBJ2-3; 11 nucleotides agree with TRBD2. Trimming took 5 bases from V and 1 from J; bases not matched to a gene: 11. The V gene's germline CDR1 is SEHNR and CDR2 FQNEAQ (reference sequence). This CDR3 has 18 residues. CDR3 loop: CASSQGGTGLAGTDTQYF. The CDR3 coding sequence is TGTGCCAGCAGCCAAGGGGGCACGGGACTAGCGGGCACAGATACGCAGTATTTT. Based on the CDR3 plus reference TRBV7-9 and TRBJ2-3, the full variable domain is DTGVSQNPRHKITKRGQNVTFRCDPISEHNRLYWYRQTLGQGPEFLTYFQNEAQLEKSRLLSDRFSAERPKGSFSTLEIQRTEQGDSAMYLCASSQGGTGLAGTDTQYFGPGTRLTVL.

Only one count was recorded for this clone. The chain recombines TRBV4-1 with TRBJ2-3; no clear D. The CDR3 consists of 15 residues. Germline CDR1 reads MGHRA; CDR2 reads YSYEKL. Trimming removed 1 base from V and 2 bases from J, with 10 bases in between. CDR3 region: CASSQGGIPTDTQYF. The CDR3 bases are TGCGCCAGCAGCCAAGGCGGTATACCCACAGATACGCAGTATTTT.

This chain joins TRBV7-2 and TRBJ1-3; D is perhaps TRBD1 (5 bases). The CDR3 consists of 17 residues. With 5 bases removed from V and 0 bases from J, the gap between germline ends came to 17 bases. Germline assignment: CDR1 SGHTA and CDR2 FQGNSA. The CDR3 is CASSREGTILSGNTIYF. The CDR3 region has the DNA TGTGCCAGCAGCCGGGAGGGGACTATTCTCTCTGGAAACACCATATATTTT.

V and J are TRBV19 and TRBJ2-3; 15 nucleotides align to TRBD2. The CDR3 totals 17 residues. From germline, CDR1 is LNHDA and CDR2 SQIVND (reference sequence). The V and J ends lost 5 bases and 6 bases, in that order; junction bases with no gene match: 9. The CDR3 coding sequence is TGTGCCAGTAGTCCCGGACTAGCGGGGGGGCCCGGGGATACGCAGTATTTT. It specifies CASSPGLAGGPGDTQYF.

This chain joins TRBV12-5 and TRBJ1-1; tentatively, D is TRBD1 (5 bases). Germline CDR1 reads LGHNT; CDR2 reads FRNRAP. V lost 6 bases and J 6 bases, leaving 14 bases between the germline ends. The CDR3 consists of 13 residues. The CDR3 sequence: CASGPETGPEAFF. The CDR3, as DNA: TGTGCTAGTGGCCCTGAAACAGGTCCTGAAGCTTTCTTT.

Remarks on this clone: The junction shows a germline mismatch at one end, possibly a read error. This rearrangement joins TRBV7-8 to TRBJ2-2; TRBD1 might be the D (5 bases). CDR3 length: 16 amino acids. Germline CDR1 SGHVS, CDR2 FQNEAQ. CDR3 in DNA: TGTGCCAGCAGTTTAGGGGTTGGCGGGAACACCGGGGAGCTGTTTTTT. This codes for CASSLGVGGNTGELFF.

This chain joins TRBV13 and TRBJ1-2, with D perhaps TRBD1 (6 bases). CDR1 and CDR2 (germline): PRHDT, FYEKMQ (reference sequence). The V end lost 3 bases, the J end lost 7 bases, and 12 bases lay between the germline ends. This CDR3 region has 13 residues. The CDR3 spells CASSFRQAGGYTF. As DNA, the CDR3 is TGTGCCAGCAGCTTCCGACAGGCCGGTGGCTACACCTTC.

The chain is built from TRBV2 and TRBJ1-5; D uncertain. V lost 5 bases to trimming and J lost 5 bases, with 10 bases between them. Per germline, CDR1 SNHLY and CDR2 FYNNEI. This CDR3 region has 13 residues. CDR3 nucleotides: TGTGCCAGCAGTTTGTCAAGAGATCAGCCCCAGCATTTT. The encoded protein is CASSLSRDQPQHF. Combining the CDR3 with reference TRBV2 and TRBJ1-5 gives the whole variable domain EPEVTQTPSHQVTQMGQEVILRCVPISNHLYFYWYRQILGQKVEFLVSFYNNEISEKSEIFDDQFSVERPDGSNFTLKIRSTKLEDSAMYFCASSLSRDQPQHFGDGTRLSIL.

This sequence joins TRBV30 and TRBJ1-1, with D maybe TRBD1 (5 bases). Trimming left V 3 bases short and J 10 bases short, with 21 bases between. The germline CDR1 and CDR2 sequences are GTSNPN and SVGIG (reference sequence). The CDR3 is made up of 14 amino acids. In DNA, the CDR3 is TGTGCCTGGAGCGTAGGGTGGGGCAGGGAGGGAGCTTTCTTT. Translated: CAWSVGWGREGAFF.

The chain combines TRBV13 with TRBJ2-2; 7 bases are a match to TRBD2. The CDR3 sequence is 14 residues long. The germline V gene encodes CDR1 PRHDT and CDR2 FYEKMQ (reference sequence). J was trimmed by 5 bases and V by 3 bases; bases with no gene match: 3. The DNA of the CDR3 is TGTGCCAGCAGCTTTGGGACTACGACCGGGGAGCTGTTTTTT. Translating it yields CASSFGTTTGELFF.

The chain has TRBV28 and TRBJ2-5, with TRBD2 identical over 11 bases. V shed 3 bases and J 0 bases; nucleotides not matched to a gene: 12. The germline V gene has CDR1 MDHEN and CDR2 SYDVKM. The CDR3 loop spans 19 amino acids. The CDR3 reads CASSFDWSSGRRDQETQYF. CDR3 nucleotide sequence: TGTGCCAGCAGTTTTGACTGGTCTAGCGGGAGGAGGGACCAAGAGACCCAGTACTTC. Together with reference TRBV28 and TRBJ2-5, the CDR3 gives the full variable domain: DVKVTQSSRYLVKRTGEKVFLECVQDMDHENMFWYRQDPGLGLRLIYFSYDVKMKEKGDIPEGYSVSREKKERFSLILESASTNQTSMYLCASSFDWSSGRRDQETQYFGPGTRLLVL.

J is TRBJ2-2 and V is TRBV11-3, with D maybe TRBD2 (5 bases). The CDR3 consists of 14 residues. Trimming pared 5 bases from V and 4 bases from J, leaving 11 bases between. The V gene's germline CDR1 is SGHNT and CDR2 YENEEA. CDR3 DNA sequence: TGTGCCAGCAGCACGGACTCACCCACCGGGGAGCTGTTTTTT. As protein: CASSTDSPTGELFF. Full variable domain (remainder filled in from reference TRBV11-3 and TRBJ2-2): EAGVVQSPRYKIIEKKQPVAFWCNPISGHNTLYWYLQNLGQGPELLIRYENEEAVDDSQLPKDRFSAERLKGVDSTLKIQPAELGDSAVYLCASSTDSPTGELFFGEGSRLTVL.